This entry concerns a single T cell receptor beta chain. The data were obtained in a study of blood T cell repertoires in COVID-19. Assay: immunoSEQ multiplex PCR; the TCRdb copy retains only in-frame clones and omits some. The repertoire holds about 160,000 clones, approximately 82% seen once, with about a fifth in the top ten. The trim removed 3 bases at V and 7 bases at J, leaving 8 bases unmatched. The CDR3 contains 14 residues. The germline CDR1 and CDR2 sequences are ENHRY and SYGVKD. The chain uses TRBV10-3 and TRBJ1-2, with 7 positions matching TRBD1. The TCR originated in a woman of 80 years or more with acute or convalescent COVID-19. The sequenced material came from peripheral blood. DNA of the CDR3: TGTGCCATCAGTGATTACCGACAGGGTGGTGGCTACACCTTC. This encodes CAISDYRQGGGYTF.